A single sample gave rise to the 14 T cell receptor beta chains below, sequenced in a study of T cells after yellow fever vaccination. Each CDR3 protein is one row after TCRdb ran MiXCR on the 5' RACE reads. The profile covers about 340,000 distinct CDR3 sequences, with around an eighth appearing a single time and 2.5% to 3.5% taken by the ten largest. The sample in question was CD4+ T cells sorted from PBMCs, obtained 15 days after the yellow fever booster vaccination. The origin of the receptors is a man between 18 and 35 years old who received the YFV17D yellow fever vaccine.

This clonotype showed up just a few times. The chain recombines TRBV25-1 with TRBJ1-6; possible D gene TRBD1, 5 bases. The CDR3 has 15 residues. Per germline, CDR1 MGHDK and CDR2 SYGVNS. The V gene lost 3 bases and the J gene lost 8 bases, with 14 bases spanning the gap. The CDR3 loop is CASSDPGTADSPLHF. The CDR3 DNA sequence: TGTGCCAGCAGTGACCCCGGGACGGCTGATTCACCCCTCCACTTT.

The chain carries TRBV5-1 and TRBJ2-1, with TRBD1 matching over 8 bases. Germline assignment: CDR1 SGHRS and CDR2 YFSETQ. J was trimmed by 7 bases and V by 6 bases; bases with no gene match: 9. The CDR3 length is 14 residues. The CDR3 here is CASTLGQGWNEQFF. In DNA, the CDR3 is TGCGCCAGCACCCTAGGACAGGGATGGAATGAGCAGTTCTTC.

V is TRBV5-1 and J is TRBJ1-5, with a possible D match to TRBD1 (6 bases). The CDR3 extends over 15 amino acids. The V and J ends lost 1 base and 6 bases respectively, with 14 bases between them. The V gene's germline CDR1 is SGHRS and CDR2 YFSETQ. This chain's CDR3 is CASSLRGGAGQPQHF. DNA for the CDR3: TGCGCCAGCAGCTTGCGTGGGGGGGCCGGTCAGCCCCAGCATTTT.

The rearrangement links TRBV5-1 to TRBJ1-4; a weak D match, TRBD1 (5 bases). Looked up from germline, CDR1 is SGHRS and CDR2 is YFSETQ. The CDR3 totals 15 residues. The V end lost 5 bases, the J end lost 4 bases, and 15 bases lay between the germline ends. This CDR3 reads CASSRDGNYNEKLFF. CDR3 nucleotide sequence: TGCGCCAGCAGTCGGGACGGGAATTATAATGAAAAACTGTTTTTT.

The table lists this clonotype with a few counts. CDR3 nucleotide sequence: TGTGCCTGGAGTAGGCAGTATGGCTACACCTTC. The encoded protein is CAWSRQYGYTF. The V gene is TRBV30, the J gene TRBJ1-2; D is ambiguous. There are 11 residues in the CDR3. Germline loops: CDR1 GTSNPN, CDR2 SVGIG (reference sequence). Trimming shortened V by 2 bases and J by 5 bases, and 6 bases separated the two germline ends.

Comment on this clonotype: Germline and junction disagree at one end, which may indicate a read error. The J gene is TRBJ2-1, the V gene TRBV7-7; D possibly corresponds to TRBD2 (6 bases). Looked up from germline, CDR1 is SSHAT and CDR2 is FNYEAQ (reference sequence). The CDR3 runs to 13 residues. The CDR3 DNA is TGTGCTAGCAGCTTAGAACGGGACTATGAGCAGTTCTTC. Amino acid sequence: CASSLERDYEQFF.

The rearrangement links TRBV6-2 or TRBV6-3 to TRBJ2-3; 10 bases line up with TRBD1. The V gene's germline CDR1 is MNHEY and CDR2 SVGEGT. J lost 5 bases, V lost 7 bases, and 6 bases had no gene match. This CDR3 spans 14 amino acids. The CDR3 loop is CASNPDRGLDTQYF. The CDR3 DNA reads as TGTGCCAGCAACCCCGACAGGGGGCTAGATACGCAGTATTTT.

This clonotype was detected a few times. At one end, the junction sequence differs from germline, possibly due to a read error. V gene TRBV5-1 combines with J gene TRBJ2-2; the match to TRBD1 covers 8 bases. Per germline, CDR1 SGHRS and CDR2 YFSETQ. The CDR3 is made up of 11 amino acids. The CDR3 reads CASSVDRELFF. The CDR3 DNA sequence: TGCGCCAGCAGCGTGGACAGGGAGTTGTTTTTT.

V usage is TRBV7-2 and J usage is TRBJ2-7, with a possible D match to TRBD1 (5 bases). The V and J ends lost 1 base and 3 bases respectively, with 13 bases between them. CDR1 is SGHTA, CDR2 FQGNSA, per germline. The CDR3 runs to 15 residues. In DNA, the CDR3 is TGTGCCAGCAGCTTAGGGCAGGGCTCCAACTACGAGCAGTACTTC. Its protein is CASSLGQGSNYEQYF.

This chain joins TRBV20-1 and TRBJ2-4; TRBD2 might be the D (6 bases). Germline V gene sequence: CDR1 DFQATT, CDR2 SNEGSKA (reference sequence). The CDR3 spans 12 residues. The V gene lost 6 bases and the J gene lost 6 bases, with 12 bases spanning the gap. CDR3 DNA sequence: TGCAGTGCCAAACTGGGGGGAAACATTCAGTACTTC. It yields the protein CSAKLGGNIQYF.

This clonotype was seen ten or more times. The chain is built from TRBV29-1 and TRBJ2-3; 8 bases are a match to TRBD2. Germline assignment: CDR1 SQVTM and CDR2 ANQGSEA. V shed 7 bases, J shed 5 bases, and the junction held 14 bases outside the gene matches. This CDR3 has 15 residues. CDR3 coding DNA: TGCAGCGCCCTCGAGGCCAGCGGGGGCCAAGATACGCAGTATTTT. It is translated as CSALEASGGQDTQYF.

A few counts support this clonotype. CDR3 DNA: TGCGCCAGCAGCTTGGCCGTGGGGGAACGCTCCTACAATGAGCAGTTCTTC. It yields the protein CASSLAVGERSYNEQFF. The chain carries TRBV5-1 and TRBJ2-1, with D possibly called TRBD1 or TRBD2 (5 bases each). The CDR3 covers 17 residues. With 0 bases removed from V and 0 bases from J, the gap between germline ends came to 13 bases. CDR1 is SGHRS and CDR2 is YFSETQ in the germline V gene.

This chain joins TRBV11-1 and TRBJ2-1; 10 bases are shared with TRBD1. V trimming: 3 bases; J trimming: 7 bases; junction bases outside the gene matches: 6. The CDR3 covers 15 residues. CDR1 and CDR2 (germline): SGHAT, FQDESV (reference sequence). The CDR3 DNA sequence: TGTGCCAGCAGCTTCTCGGGACAGGGGTTGAATGAGCAGTTCTTC. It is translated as CASSFSGQGLNEQFF. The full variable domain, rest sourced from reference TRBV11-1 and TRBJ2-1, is EAEVAQSPRYKITEKSQAVAFWCDPISGHATLYWYRQILGQGPELLVQFQDESVVDDSQLPKDRFSAERLKGVDSTLKIQPAELGDSAMYLCASSFSGQGLNEQFFGPGTRLTVL.

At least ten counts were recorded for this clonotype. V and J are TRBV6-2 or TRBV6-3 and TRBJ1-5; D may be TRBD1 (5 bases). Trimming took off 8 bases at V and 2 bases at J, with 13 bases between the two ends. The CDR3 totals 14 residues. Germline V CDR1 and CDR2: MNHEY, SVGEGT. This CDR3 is CASSKGARNQPQHF. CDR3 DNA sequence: TGTGCCAGCTCAAAAGGGGCCCGCAATCAGCCCCAGCATTTT.